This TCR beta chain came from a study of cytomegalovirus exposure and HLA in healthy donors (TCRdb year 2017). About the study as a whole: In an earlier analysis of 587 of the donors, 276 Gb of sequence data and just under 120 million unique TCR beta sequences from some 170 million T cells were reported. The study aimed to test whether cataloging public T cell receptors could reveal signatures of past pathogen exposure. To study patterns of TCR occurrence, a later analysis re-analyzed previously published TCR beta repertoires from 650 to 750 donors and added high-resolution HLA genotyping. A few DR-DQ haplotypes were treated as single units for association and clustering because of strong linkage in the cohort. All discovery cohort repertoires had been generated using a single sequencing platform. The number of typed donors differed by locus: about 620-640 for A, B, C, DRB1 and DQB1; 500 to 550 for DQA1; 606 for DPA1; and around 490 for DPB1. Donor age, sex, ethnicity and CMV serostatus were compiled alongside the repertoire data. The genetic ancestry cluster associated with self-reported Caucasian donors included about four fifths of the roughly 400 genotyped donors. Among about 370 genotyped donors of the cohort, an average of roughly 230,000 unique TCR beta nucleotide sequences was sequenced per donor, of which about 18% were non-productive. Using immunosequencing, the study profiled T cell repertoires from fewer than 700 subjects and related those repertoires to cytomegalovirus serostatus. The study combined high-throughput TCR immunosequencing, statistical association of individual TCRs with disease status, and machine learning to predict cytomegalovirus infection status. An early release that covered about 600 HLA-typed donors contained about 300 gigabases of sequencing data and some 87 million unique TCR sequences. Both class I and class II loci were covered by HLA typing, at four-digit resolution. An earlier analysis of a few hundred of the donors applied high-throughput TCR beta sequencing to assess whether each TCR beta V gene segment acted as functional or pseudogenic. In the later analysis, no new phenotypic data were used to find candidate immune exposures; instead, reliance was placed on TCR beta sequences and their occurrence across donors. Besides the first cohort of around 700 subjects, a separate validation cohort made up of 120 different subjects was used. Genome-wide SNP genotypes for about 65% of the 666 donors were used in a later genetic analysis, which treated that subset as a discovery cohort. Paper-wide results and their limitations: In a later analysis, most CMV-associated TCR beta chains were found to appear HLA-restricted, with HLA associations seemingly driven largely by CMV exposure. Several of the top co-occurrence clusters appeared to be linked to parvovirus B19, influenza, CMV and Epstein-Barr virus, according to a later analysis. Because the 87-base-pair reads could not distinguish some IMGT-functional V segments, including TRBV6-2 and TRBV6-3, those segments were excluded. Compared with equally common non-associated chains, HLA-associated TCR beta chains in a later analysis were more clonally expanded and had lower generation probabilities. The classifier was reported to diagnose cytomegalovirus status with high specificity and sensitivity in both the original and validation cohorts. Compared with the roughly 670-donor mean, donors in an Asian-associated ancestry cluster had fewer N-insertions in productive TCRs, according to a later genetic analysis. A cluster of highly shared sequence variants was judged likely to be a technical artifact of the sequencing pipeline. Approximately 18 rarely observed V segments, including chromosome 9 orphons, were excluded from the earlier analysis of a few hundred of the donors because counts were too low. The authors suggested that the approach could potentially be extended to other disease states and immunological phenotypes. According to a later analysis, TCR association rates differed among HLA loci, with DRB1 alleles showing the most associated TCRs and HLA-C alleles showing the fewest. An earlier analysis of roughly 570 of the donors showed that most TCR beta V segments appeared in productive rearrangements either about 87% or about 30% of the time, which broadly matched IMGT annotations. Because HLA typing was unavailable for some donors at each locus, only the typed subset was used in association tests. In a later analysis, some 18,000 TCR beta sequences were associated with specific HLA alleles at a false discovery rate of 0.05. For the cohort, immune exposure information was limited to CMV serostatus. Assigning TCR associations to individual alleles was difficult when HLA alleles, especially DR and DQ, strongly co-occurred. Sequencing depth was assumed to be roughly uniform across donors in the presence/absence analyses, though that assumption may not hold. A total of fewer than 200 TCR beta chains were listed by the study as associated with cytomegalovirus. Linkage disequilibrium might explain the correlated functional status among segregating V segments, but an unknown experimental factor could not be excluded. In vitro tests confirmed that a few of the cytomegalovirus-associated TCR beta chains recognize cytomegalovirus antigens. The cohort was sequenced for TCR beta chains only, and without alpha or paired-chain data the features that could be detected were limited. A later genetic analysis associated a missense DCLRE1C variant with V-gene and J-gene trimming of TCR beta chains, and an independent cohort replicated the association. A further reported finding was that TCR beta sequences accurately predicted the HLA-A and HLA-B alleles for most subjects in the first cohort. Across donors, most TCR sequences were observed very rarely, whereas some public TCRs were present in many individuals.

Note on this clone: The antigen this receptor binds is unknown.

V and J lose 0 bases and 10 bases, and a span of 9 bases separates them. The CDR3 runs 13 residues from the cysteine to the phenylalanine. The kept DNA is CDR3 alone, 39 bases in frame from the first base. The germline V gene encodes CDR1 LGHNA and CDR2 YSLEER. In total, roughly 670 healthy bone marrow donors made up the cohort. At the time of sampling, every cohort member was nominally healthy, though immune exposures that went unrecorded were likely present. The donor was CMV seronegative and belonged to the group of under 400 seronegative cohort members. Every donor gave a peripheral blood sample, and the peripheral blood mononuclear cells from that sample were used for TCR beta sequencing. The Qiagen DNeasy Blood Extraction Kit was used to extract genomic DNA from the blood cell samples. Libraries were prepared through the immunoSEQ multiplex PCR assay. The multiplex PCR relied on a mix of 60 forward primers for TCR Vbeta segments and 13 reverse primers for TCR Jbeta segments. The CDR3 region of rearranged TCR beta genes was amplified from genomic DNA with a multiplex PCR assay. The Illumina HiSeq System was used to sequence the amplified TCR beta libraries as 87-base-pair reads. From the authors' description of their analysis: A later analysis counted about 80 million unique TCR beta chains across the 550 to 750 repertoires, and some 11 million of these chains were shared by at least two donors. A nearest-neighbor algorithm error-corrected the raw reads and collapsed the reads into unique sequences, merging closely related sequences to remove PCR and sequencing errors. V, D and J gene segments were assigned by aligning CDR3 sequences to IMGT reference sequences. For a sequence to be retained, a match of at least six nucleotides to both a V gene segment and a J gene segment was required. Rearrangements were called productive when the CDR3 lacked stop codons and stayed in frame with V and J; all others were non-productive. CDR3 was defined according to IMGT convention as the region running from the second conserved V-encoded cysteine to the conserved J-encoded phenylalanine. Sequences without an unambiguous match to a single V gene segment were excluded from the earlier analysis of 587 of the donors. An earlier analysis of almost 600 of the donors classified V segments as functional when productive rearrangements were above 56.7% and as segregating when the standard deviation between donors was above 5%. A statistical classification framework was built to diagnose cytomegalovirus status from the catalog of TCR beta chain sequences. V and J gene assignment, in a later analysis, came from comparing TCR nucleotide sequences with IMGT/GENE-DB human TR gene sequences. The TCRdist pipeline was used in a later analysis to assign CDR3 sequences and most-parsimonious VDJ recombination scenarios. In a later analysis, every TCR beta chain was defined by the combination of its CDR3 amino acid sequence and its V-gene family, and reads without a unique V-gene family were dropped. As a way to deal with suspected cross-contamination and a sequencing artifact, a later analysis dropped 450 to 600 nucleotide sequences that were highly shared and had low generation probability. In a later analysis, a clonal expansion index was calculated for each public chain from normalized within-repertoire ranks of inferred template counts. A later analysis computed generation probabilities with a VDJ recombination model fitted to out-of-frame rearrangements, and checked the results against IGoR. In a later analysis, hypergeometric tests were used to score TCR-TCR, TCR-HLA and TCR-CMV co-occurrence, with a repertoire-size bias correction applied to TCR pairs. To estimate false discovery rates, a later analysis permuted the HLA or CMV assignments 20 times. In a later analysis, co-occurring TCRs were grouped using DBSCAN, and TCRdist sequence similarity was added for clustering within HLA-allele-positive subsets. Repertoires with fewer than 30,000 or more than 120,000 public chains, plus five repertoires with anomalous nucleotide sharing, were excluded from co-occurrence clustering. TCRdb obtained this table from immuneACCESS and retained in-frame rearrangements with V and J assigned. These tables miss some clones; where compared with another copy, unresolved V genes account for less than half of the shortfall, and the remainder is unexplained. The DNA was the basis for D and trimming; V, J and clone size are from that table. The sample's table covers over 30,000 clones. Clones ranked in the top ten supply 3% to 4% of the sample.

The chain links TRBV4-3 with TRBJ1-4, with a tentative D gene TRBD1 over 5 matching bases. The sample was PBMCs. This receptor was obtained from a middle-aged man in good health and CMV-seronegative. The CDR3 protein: CASSQDRRGKLFF. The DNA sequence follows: TGCGCCAGCAGCCAAGACCGGAGGGGAAAACTGTTTTTT.